The T cell receptor beta chain under discussion was sequenced for a study of T cell repertoires in cytomegalovirus infection. As for the study in general: Shared public TCR beta signatures pointed to both CMV infection and a matching HLA type.

This clonotype was recorded many times. Its specificity is not known. The CDR3 is made up of 14 amino acids. V gave up 4 bases and J gave up 4 bases, with 14 bases separating them. From germline, CDR1 is SGHRS and CDR2 YFSETQ. TCRdb reprocessed the reads with MiXCR, giving one entry per CDR3 protein. This sample has fewer than 550,000 distinct CDR3 sequences, with 16% found just once. Broader study findings: Ex vivo, HLA-C-restricted CMV-specific TCR beta clonotypes prevailed over the rest of the response.

The sequencing input was CD8+ T cells from PBMCs. This receptor was identified in a human donor in good health (CMV status not recorded). Some clones in this sample may be carry-over from other donors' samples. The chain carries TRBV5-1 and TRBJ1-1; no clear D gene. This CDR3 reads CASSPAVGSTEAFF. As DNA, the CDR3 is TGCGCCAGCAGCCCGGCGGTCGGTAGCACTGAAGCTTTCTTT.